Reported below is one TCR beta chain. Its target is not known. TCRdb's table, derived via immunoSEQ multiplex PCR, lists solely in-frame clones and lacks some. The sample has just over 2,000,000 clones, 95% seen once. Looked up from germline, CDR1 is SGHRS and CDR2 is YFSETQ. The CDR3 loop spans 15 amino acids. J gave up 4 bases and V 0 bases, and 3 bases lay outside the gene matches. This record comes from a study of shared clonotypes between healthy human individuals. Regarding the study as a whole: Unshared clonotypes carried lower generation probabilities than those common to all four donors. Naive subsets generally exceeded memory subsets in estimated richness. Sharing across several donors was seen in around 5% of naive CD4 clonotypes.

This receptor was identified in a man aged 18 to 35 in good health. The sample was naive CD4+ T cells sorted from blood. The subset: CD45RA+ positively selected. The chain is built from TRBV5-1 and TRBJ1-4; 7 nucleotides line up with TRBD1. The CDR3 here is CASSLEGTDNEKLFF. The DNA of the CDR3 is TGCGCCAGCAGCTTGGAAGGGACAGATAATGAAAAACTGTTTTTT.